Sequencing of this T cell receptor (beta chain) was carried out in a study of identical twins. Whole-study results and caveats: A lower insertion count was a feature of abundant cord blood beta clonotypes, with no such feature in memory repertoires. Researchers reported weaker excess twin sharing in beta out-of-frame sequences.

One entry per CDR3 protein results from TCRdb running MiXCR on the 5' RACE reads. Found here are around 230,000 distinct CDR3 sequences, over 5% of them singletons; the top ten hold roughly 15%. Germline CDR1 is SGDLS and CDR2 is YYNGEE. The CDR3 runs 15 residues. The junction had 6 bases not matched to a gene; V was cut back by 3 bases and J by 6 bases. About this clonotype: What it recognizes is unknown.

These sequences were also reported in another study, on T cells expressing NK-cell markers. From that second work: As a fraction of CD8+ T cells, dominant NKG2C+ clonotypes reached roughly 1.0-7.0% in more than five donors.

Material: CD8+ T cells sorted from blood. V gene TRBV9 combines with J gene TRBJ2-3; 11 bases are a match to TRBD2. The clonotype was recovered from a woman under 30 in good health. The DNA of the CDR3 is TGTGCCAGCAGCGATAGCGGGAGGGTGTCTGATACGCAGTATTTT. This codes for CASSDSGRVSDTQYF.